This TCR beta chain is from a study of cytomegalovirus exposure and HLA in healthy donors. Looking at the study overall: Earlier work reported 117 million unique TCR beta sequences from 180 million or so T cells.

Study-level results: A list of more than 150 TCR beta chains associated with cytomegalovirus was given. What was likely a sequencing artifact was a cluster of highly shared sequence variants. Earlier results showed most TCR beta V segments being productive about 90% or about 30% of the time.

Primers: 60 Vbeta forward and 13 Jbeta reverse. The data were produced by immunoSEQ multiplex PCR, yet TCRdb's version contains in-frame clones alone and is incomplete. The data hold around 140,000 clones, with roughly two thirds observed a single time. Concerning this clone: Its antigen is undetermined.

The trim removed 7 bases at V and 5 bases at J, leaving 7 bases unmatched. In germline, CDR1 is MDHEN, CDR2 SYDVKM. The CDR3 sequence is 14 residues long. The V and J genes are TRBV28 and TRBJ2-7; 11 bases map to TRBD2. The source is a male donor in good health and CMV-seronegative. The sample comprised PBMCs. Here the CDR3 DNA reads TGTGCCAGCAAGCCCGGGACTAGCGGCAACGAGCAGTACTTC. This sequence encodes CASKPGTSGNEQYF.